This record concerns one T cell receptor beta chain sequence. The data originate from a study of T cell changes during pregnancy in multiple sclerosis. Method: immunoSEQ multiplex PCR; TCRdb's copy keeps in-frame clones and lacks some. Here the sample spans some 70,000 clones, roughly 90% being singletons. This CDR3 spans 13 amino acids. V shed 6 bases, J shed 8 bases, and the junction held 8 bases outside the gene matches. CDR1 and CDR2 (germline): SQVTM, ANQGSEA. This material consisted of peripheral blood, taken after pregnancy. This sequence was found in a female donor in good health, enrolled as a control in a pregnancy study. The chain combines TRBV29-1 with TRBJ1-2; TRBD1 agrees at 11 bases. CDR3 sequence: CSVAKGQGGGYTF. DNA for the CDR3: TGCAGCGTAGCCAAGGGACAGGGGGGAGGCTACACCTTC.